The 17 T cell receptor beta chains below all came from one sample that was sequenced in a study of OX40 agonist ivuxolimab in advanced cancers. Here immunoSEQ multiplex PCR was the method, and the copy in TCRdb shows in-frame clones only, minus some. Among 60,000 to 90,000 clones listed, 80% to 90% were seen once. Source: CD4+ or CD8+ T cells sorted from blood, taken in a trial of the OX40 agonist ivuxolimab. These receptors were taken from an adult with an advanced solid tumor such as melanoma, head and neck, liver or kidney cancer.

This clone was seen a few times. The rearrangement uses TRBV5-6 and TRBJ1-1; D remains ambiguous. V was clipped by 3 bases and J by 3 bases, with 15 bases between them. CDR1 is SGHDT, CDR2 YYEEEE, per germline. The CDR3 loop spans 15 amino acids. This CDR3 reads CASSSRNQGYTEAFF. DNA for the CDR3: TGTGCCAGCAGCTCCCGAAACCAAGGATACACTGAAGCTTTCTTT.

The chain couples TRBV2 to TRBJ2-2; no clear D gene. The CDR3 is 14 amino acids. The germline V gene has CDR1 SNHLY and CDR2 FYNNEI. The V end lost 4 bases, the J end lost 0 bases, and 6 bases lay between the germline ends. In nucleotides, the CDR3 is TGTGCCAGCAGTGGCGGTTCGAACACCGGGGAGCTGTTTTTT. Residues: CASSGGSNTGELFF.

This sequence joins TRBV10-3 and TRBJ2-4, with 8 bases that match TRBD1. J gave up 3 bases and V 2 bases, and 6 bases lay outside the gene matches. This CDR3 is built from 16 residues. Germline V gene data show CDR1 as ENHRY and CDR2 as SYGVKD. The CDR3, as DNA: TGTGCCATCAGTGAGGGACAGGGCCAAATCAAAAACATTCAGTACTTC. It encodes CAISEGQGQIKNIQYF.

The chain uses TRBV27 and TRBJ2-7; no reliable D call. The V gene's germline CDR1 is MNHEY and CDR2 SMNVEV (reference sequence). This CDR3 comprises 13 residues. Trimming stripped 5 bases from V and 1 base from J, with 9 bases between. DNA for the CDR3: TGTGCCAGCAGTCTAAGGGTTTCCTACGAGCAGTACTTC. Protein product: CASSLRVSYEQYF.

The chain recombines TRBV4-1 with TRBJ1-5; unclear D gene. CDR1 and CDR2 from the germline V gene are MGHRA and YSYEKL. The length of the CDR3 is 14 residues. The V gene lost 3 bases and the J gene lost 7 bases, with 13 bases spanning the gap. The CDR3 sequence: CASSHVSTVQPQHF. CDR3 bases: TGCGCCAGCAGCCATGTCTCAACAGTCCAGCCCCAGCATTTT.

The chain combines TRBV7-9 with TRBJ1-3; TRBD1 might be the D (5 bases). The CDR3 length is 14 residues. Germline lookup yields CDR1 SEHNR and CDR2 FQNEAQ (reference sequence). Trimming removed 5 bases from V and 0 bases from J, with 8 bases in between. CDR3 loop: CASSPGYSGNTIYF. For the CDR3, the DNA is TGTGCCAGCAGCCCAGGGTACTCTGGAAACACCATATATTTT.

This chain joins TRBV7-2 and TRBJ2-5; perhaps TRBD2 as D (5 bases). The CDR3 covers 14 residues. Trimming took 0 bases from V and 1 from J, leaving 6 bases between them. Germline CDR1 reads SGHTA; CDR2 reads FQGNSA. CDR3 DNA sequence: TGTGCCAGCAGCTTAGCGCGGGCCCAAGAGACCCAGTACTTC. Translation gives CASSLARAQETQYF.

The gene calls are TRBV18 and TRBJ2-3; 8 positions match TRBD2. The CDR3 runs 14 residues. With V trimmed by 0 bases and J by 8 bases, 4 bases remained unmatched. Germline-derived CDR1 and CDR2 are KGHSH and LQKENI. The CDR3 region has the DNA TGTGCCAGCTCACCACCCCCCAGCGGGGGTACGCAGTATTTT. Encoded protein: CASSPPPSGGTQYF.

Only a few counts were recorded for this clone. The chain couples TRBV5-1 to TRBJ2-3; unclear D gene. Germline CDR1 and CDR2: SGHRS and YFSETQ. The CDR3 extends over 13 amino acids. V was cut by 0 bases and J by 5 bases, with 7 bases left in between. This CDR3 reads CASSLEDKDTQYF. In nucleotides, the CDR3 is TGCGCCAGCAGCTTGGAAGACAAAGATACGCAGTATTTT.

V usage is TRBV6-4 and J usage is TRBJ2-7, with D uncertain. Germline CDR1 reads MRHNA; CDR2 reads SNTAGT. The CDR3 consists of 15 residues. V lost 2 bases to trimming and J lost 2 bases, with 13 bases between them. The CDR3 region has the DNA TGTGCCAGCAGTGACCCCTCGGGCAGAACCTACGAGCAGTACTTC. Translated: CASSDPSGRTYEQYF.

The chain carries TRBV19 and TRBJ1-2, with D perhaps matching TRBD1 (5 bases). This CDR3 region has 16 residues. V lost 6 bases to trimming and J lost 1 base, with 18 bases between them. Germline values: CDR1 LNHDA, CDR2 SQIVND (reference sequence). The CDR3: CASSPQGESRNYGYTF. The CDR3 coding sequence is TGTGCCAGTAGCCCCCAAGGGGAGAGCCGTAACTATGGCTACACCTTC.

The rearrangement uses TRBV6-1 and TRBJ1-1; D unclear. Trimming took 1 base from V and 3 from J, leaving 9 bases between them. Per the germline V gene, CDR1 is MNHNS and CDR2 is SASEGT. The CDR3 spans 14 residues. CDR3 sequence (DNA): TGTGCCAGCAGTGAAGTCCACGGAGACACTGAAGCTTTCTTT. As protein: CASSEVHGDTEAFF.

The chain is built from TRBV15 and TRBJ2-1; D perhaps matches TRBD1 (5 bases). Trimming cost V 0 bases and J 10 bases, with 13 bases left between them. This CDR3 contains 14 residues. The germline CDR1 and CDR2 sequences are LNHNV and YYDKDF (reference sequence). DNA of the CDR3: TGTGCCACCAGCAGAGACCTAGGGGCGGTCGAGCAGTTCTTC. It yields the protein CATSRDLGAVEQFF.

The gene calls are TRBV4-1 and TRBJ2-3, with D possibly TRBD1 on 5 matching bases. This CDR3 is built from 16 residues. Germline CDR1 reads MGHRA; CDR2 reads YSYEKL. Trimming took off 0 bases at V and 7 bases at J, with 17 bases between the two ends. The CDR3 loop is CASSQEWGPLGNTQYF. The CDR3 DNA sequence: TGCGCCAGCAGCCAAGAATGGGGCCCCTTGGGTAATACGCAGTATTTT.

J is TRBJ1-1 and V is TRBV21-1. TRBV21-1 counts as a pseudogene. The CDR3 is 16 amino acids. CDR3 loop: CASSKVVRLVNTEAFF. The CDR3 coding sequence is TGTGCCAGCAGCAAAGTGGTGAGATTAGTGAACACTGAAGCTTTCTTT.

This clone has just one count. V and J are TRBV7-2 and TRBJ1-2, with D possibly matching TRBD1 (5 bases). CDR1 and CDR2 (germline): SGHTA, FQGNSA. CDR3 length: 12 amino acids. Trimming removed 2 bases at V and 5 bases at J, with 6 bases between. In DNA form, the CDR3 reads TGTGCCAGCAGCTTAAGGACATATGGCTACACCTTC. Its protein product is CASSLRTYGYTF.

About this clone: In the same sample, other DNA sequences code for this CDR3. The genes are TRBV5-1 and TRBJ2-5; D might be TRBD1 (6 bases). Looked up from germline, CDR1 is SGHRS and CDR2 is YFSETQ. The CDR3 is made up of 13 amino acids. V lost 1 base to trimming and J lost 3 bases, with 7 bases between them. CDR3 coding DNA: TGCGCCAGCAGCTTGACAGGGAAAGAGACCCAGTACTTC. It specifies CASSLTGKETQYF.